The T cell receptor beta chain described here comes from a study of regulatory T cells in long-lasting Graves disease. Study results and limitations: Accuracy might have suffered from few samples.

Trimming removed 2 bases from V and 5 bases from J, with 13 bases in between. Germline CDR1 and CDR2: MNHNS and SASEGT. CDR3 size: 15 residues. With regard to this clonotype: The antigen is unknown.

Time point defined: persistent/refractory GD, antithyroid drugs over 5 years with positive TRAb. Extracted PBMC RNA gave rise to the TCR library. Recruitment took place at an endocrinology department in Xi'an, China. TCR beta libraries were built with iRepertoire HTBI primers and Arm-PCR of CDR3 regions. TCRdb analysed the multiplex PCR reads with MiXCR anew, one entry per CDR3 protein. The data hold 600,000 to 850,000 distinct CDR3 sequences, with 30% observed a single time. The source was peripheral blood mononuclear cells (PBMCs), collected when the disease was refractory, from a patient treated with antithyroid drugs. The chain uses TRBV6-1 and TRBJ1-5; a weak D match, TRBD1 (5 bases). The receptor's source is a female donor with Graves disease. In DNA form, the CDR3 reads TGTGCCAGCAGTGAATGGGGGGTTGAAGATCAGCCCCAGCATTTT. It is translated as CASSEWGVEDQPQHF.